Following are 5 T cell receptor beta chains from one sample sequenced in a study of T cell repertoires in cytomegalovirus infection. TCRdb re-analysed the reads in MiXCR, keeping a single row per CDR3 protein. The profile shows some 280,000 distinct CDR3 sequences, approximately 13% of them singletons. The sequenced material came from PBMCs. The receptors shown here come from a human donor in good health (CMV status not recorded). Some clones in this sample may be carry-over from other donors' samples.

Many counts were recorded for this clonotype. The chain is built from TRBV4-1 and TRBJ2-1; D remains ambiguous. V lost 0 bases and J 0 bases, leaving 9 bases between the germline ends. The germline gives CDR1 MGHRA, CDR2 YSYEKL. The CDR3 sequence is 16 residues long. The CDR3, as DNA: TGCGCCAGCAGCCAAGAGGCCCCTTCCTCCTACAATGAGCAGTTCTTC. This translates into CASSQEAPSSYNEQFF.

In DNA form, the CDR3 reads TGTGCCAGCCGACTTACGGCGGCAACGATCTATGGCTACACCTTC. This encodes CASRLTAATIYGYTF. The rearrangement links TRBV27 to TRBJ1-2; the D is unclear. The CDR3 runs 15 residues. The V end was cut by 8 bases, the J end by 4 bases, with 20 bases between. Per the germline V gene, CDR1 is MNHEY and CDR2 is SMNVEV (reference sequence).

This clonotype was counted a few times. This chain joins TRBV6-6 and TRBJ2-6, with D possibly matching TRBD1 (6 bases). The CDR3 sequence is 18 residues long. V was pared by 0 bases and J by 1 base, with 13 bases between. Germline V gives CDR1 MNHNY, CDR2 SVGAGI (reference sequence). CDR3 protein: CASSYSAGVGSGANVLTF. In DNA, the CDR3 is TGTGCCAGCAGTTACTCGGCAGGGGTGGGGTCTGGGGCCAACGTCCTGACTTTC.

On this clonotype itself: At one end, the junction sequence differs from germline, possibly due to a read error. This chain joins TRBV7-3 and TRBJ2-1; 8 nucleotides align to TRBD1. The CDR3 consists of 12 residues. The germline V gene has CDR1 SGHTA and CDR2 FQGTGA. CDR3 DNA: TGTACCAGCAGCACCCGGACAGGGACCCCGTTCTTC. Protein product: CTSSTRTGTPFF.

This clonotype was counted a few times. This chain uses TRBV9 with TRBJ2-3; D is ambiguous. Trimming took 0 bases from V and 4 from J, leaving 9 bases between them. The CDR3 has 14 amino acids. Germline V lookup: CDR1 SGDLS, CDR2 YYNGEE. The DNA for the CDR3 is TGTGCCAGCAGCGTAGGACCAGAGGCAGATACGCAGTATTTT. Protein product: CASSVGPEADTQYF.